The entry that follows covers one T cell receptor beta chain sequence. Its matching antigen is unknown. The PCR used 60 Vbeta and 13 Jbeta primers. The repertoire was sequenced with immunoSEQ multiplex PCR; TCRdb's copy has only in-frame clones and lacks some. Here the sample spans roughly 120,000 clones, roughly four fifths being singletons. These data are taken from a study of cytomegalovirus exposure and HLA in healthy donors. The CDR3 has 16 amino acids. Germline V lookup: CDR1 SGHDT, CDR2 YYEEEE. V lost 4 bases and J lost 8; bases outside the gene matches: 12. Study-wide findings and caveats: CMV serostatus stood as the only immune exposure information on hand.

The V and J genes are TRBV5-6 and TRBJ1-2, with 12 bases fitting TRBD1. Sequencing used PBMCs. The sequence came from a woman aged 45-65 years in good health and CMV-seropositive. CDR3 nucleotide sequence: TGTGCCAGCAGCCCCGGGACAGGGGGCGTCGCGGTCGGCTACACCTTC. It encodes CASSPGTGGVAVGYTF. Full variable domain (rest looked up from reference TRBV5-6 and TRBJ1-2): DAGVTQSPTHLIKTRGQQVTLRCSPKSGHDTVSWYQQALGQGPQFIFQYYEEEERQRGNFPDRFSGHQFPNYSSELNVNALLLGDSALYLCASSPGTGGVAVGYTFGSGTRLTVV.